This TCR beta chain stems from a study of OX40 agonist ivuxolimab in advanced cancers. This clone is a singleton in its sample. Looked up from germline, CDR1 is SQVTM and CDR2 is ANQGSEA. V dropped 4 bases and J dropped 3 bases, with 13 bases sitting between them. The CDR3 contains 14 residues. The data were produced by immunoSEQ multiplex PCR, yet TCRdb's version contains in-frame clones alone and is incomplete. The sample records some 65,000 clones, roughly 87% being singletons. The receptor comes from an adult with an advanced solid tumor such as melanoma, head and neck, liver or kidney cancer. The rearrangement uses TRBV29-1 and TRBJ2-1; a weak D match, TRBD1 (6 bases). The starting material was CD4+ or CD8+ T cells sorted from blood, obtained in a trial of the OX40 agonist ivuxolimab. This chain's CDR3 is CSVAPTGVYNEQFF. The DNA for the CDR3 is TGCAGCGTTGCCCCGACAGGAGTCTACAATGAGCAGTTCTTC.